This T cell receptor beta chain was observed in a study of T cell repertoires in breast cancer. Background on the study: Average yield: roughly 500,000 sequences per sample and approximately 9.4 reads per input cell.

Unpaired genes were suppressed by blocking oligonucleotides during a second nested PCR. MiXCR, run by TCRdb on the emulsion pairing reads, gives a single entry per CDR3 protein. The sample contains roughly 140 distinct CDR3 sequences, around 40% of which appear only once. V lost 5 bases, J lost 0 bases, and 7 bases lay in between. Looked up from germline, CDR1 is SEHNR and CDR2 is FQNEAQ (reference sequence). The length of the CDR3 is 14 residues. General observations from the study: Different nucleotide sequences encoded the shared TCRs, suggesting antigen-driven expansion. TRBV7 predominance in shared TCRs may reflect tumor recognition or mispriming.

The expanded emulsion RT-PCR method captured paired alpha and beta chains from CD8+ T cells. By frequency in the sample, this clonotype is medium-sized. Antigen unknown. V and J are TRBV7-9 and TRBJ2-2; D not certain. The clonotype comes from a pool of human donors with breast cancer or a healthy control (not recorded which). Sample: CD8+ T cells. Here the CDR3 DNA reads TGTGCCAGCAGCCCACGGGCGAACACCGGGGAGCTGTTTTTT. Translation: CASSPRANTGELFF.